One sample yielded the 7 T cell receptor beta chains listed below, sequenced in a study of T cell repertoires in cytomegalovirus infection. Their cognate antigens are unknown. Each CDR3 protein is one row after TCRdb ran MiXCR on the reads. This sample yields fewer than 1,000,000 distinct CDR3 sequences, of which roughly 30% are seen a single time; more than 12% belongs to the top ten. Here the sequenced sample was cultured CD8+ T cells from PBMCs, taken from culture after CMV antigen stimulation. The source is a human donor in good health (CMV status not recorded). Some clones in this sample may be carry-over from other donors' samples.

This clonotype was recorded a few times. The chain has TRBV4-1 and TRBJ2-3; 11 positions match TRBD1. This CDR3 has 19 amino acids. CDR1 and CDR2 (germline): MGHRA, YSYEKL. V was clipped by 4 bases and J by 4 bases; unmatched bases: 16. CDR3 DNA: TGCGCCAGCAGCCCTCTCGGACAGGGGGCGTCCCTTTTACCAGATACGCAGTATTTT. This gives the protein CASSPLGQGASLLPDTQYF.

The genes are TRBV4-1 and TRBJ2-1; no reliable D call. CDR3 length equals 13 residues. V lost 3 bases and J lost 7, with 10 bases in between. Germline V gene sequence: CDR1 MGHRA, CDR2 YSYEKL. CDR3 loop: CASSHRVSNEQFF. CDR3 nucleotides: TGCGCCAGCAGCCATCGGGTCTCAAATGAGCAGTTCTTC.

A remark on this clonotype: A single base separates this from a much larger clone, so it may be a read error. V and J are TRBV7-6 and TRBJ1-1, with D perhaps matching TRBD1 (6 bases). CDR1 and CDR2 (germline): SGHVS, FNYEAQ. The CDR3 length is 14 residues. The V gene lost 8 bases and the J gene lost 1 base, with 14 bases spanning the gap. The CDR3 sequence is CASLRGGPNTEAFF. The CDR3, as DNA: TGTGCCAGCTTAAGGGGGGGGCCGAACACTGAAGCTTTCTTT.

CDR3 nucleotides: TGTGCTAGTGGTCCGCGGGGTTCTTCCTACGAGCAGTACTTC. It specifies CASGPRGSSYEQYF. The chain couples TRBV12-5 to TRBJ2-7, with D possibly TRBD2 on 6 matching bases. Between the trimmed V and J ends, which lost 5 bases and 1 base, there was a span of 12 bases. Germline V gene lookup returns CDR1 LGHNT and CDR2 FRNRAP. The CDR3 covers 14 residues.

This clonotype was counted many times. J is TRBJ1-6 and V is TRBV28, with TRBD1 as a possible D gene (6 bases). Germline V gene lookup returns CDR1 MDHEN and CDR2 SYDVKM. Trimming left V 6 bases short and J 11 bases short, with 23 bases between. The CDR3 is 16 amino acids. CDR3: CASRGGWAVPGPPLHF. CDR3 nucleotide sequence: TGTGCCAGCAGAGGGGGGTGGGCCGTACCAGGTCCACCCCTCCACTTT.

The chain is built from TRBV6-1 and TRBJ1-1; 8 bases align to TRBD1. Germline CDR1 and CDR2: MNHNS and SASEGT. The ends lost 2 bases at V and 4 bases at J; junction bases unmatched: 3. The CDR3 contains 14 residues. In DNA, the CDR3 is TGTGCCAGCAGTGAACAGGGGGCGGCCACTGAAGCTTTCTTT. Residues: CASSEQGAATEAFF.

This clonotype has just a few counts. The chain combines TRBV4-2 with TRBJ2-1; D call uncertain. The CDR3 covers 14 residues. The germline V and J ends were trimmed by 4 bases and 4 bases, with 11 bases remaining between them. Germline V gene sequence: CDR1 LGHNA, CDR2 YNFKEQ. The CDR3 protein is CASSPPDFYNEQFF. CDR3 sequence (DNA): TGTGCCAGCAGCCCTCCCGATTTTTACAATGAGCAGTTCTTC.